This is a list of T cell receptor beta chains from one sample in a study of T-cell reconstitution after alpha-beta-depleted transplantation in children. TCRdb reanalysed the PCR reads using MiXCR and keeps one entry per CDR3 protein. The sample records about 400,000 distinct CDR3 sequences, around 21% being singletons. Sequenced material: PBMCs from the stem cell graft donor, taken from the stem cell graft. These receptors originate from a human donor who donated a stem cell graft to a child with acute myeloid leukemia. Each CDR3 is given without its conserved first and last residue.

v_call	j_call	cdr3_aa
TRBV20-1	TRBJ2-7	SAPDGTATEQY
TRBV7-9	TRBJ2-7	ASSLALAGVEQY
TRBV6-5	TRBJ2-7	ASSYSPGGWTGSYEQY
TRBV5-5	TRBJ2-1	ASSSLELSYNEQF
TRBV5-1	TRBJ2-7	ASDDREGGPIDEQY
TRBV20-1	TRBJ2-7	SARDTGLAGLYEQY
TRBV15	TRBJ1-1	ATSGRVQDTEAF
TRBV29-1	TRBJ2-2	SVAGGKNTGELF
TRBV20-1	TRBJ2-7	SAPGQGGYEQY
TRBV29-1	TRBJ2-2	SVLGGTGELF
TRBV20-1	TRBJ2-5	SATPRTGGGETQY
TRBV6-1	TRBJ1-4	ASSGGTYNEKLF
TRBV20-1	TRBJ2-1	SAMTSGRSHEQF
TRBV12-3/TRBV12-4	TRBJ2-3	ASSPGTLGRDTQY
TRBV28	TRBJ2-5	ASTGQGLQETQY
TRBV25-1	TRBJ2-7	ASSGETGSSYEQY
TRBV5-1	TRBJ2-7	ATFERVRYEQY
TRBV6-5	TRBJ2-3	ASSYAGDYTDTQY
TRBV12-3/TRBV12-4	TRBJ2-7	ASTGPSGRAHEQY
TRBV20-1	TRBJ2-3	SGAEATDTQY
TRBV6-5	TRBJ2-3	ASSWSQDTDTQY
TRBV20-1	TRBJ2-5	SASFTGLAGGGETQY
TRBV20-1	TRBJ2-1	SARSPSLEEQF
TRBV4-3	TRBJ2-1	ASSQDAAGSYNEQF
TRBV12-3/TRBV12-4	TRBJ2-1	ASSFPGLVSYNEQF
TRBV28	TRBJ2-7	ASSLGRGREQY
TRBV25-1	TRBJ2-7	ASSDGGRGAHEQY
TRBV20-1	TRBJ1-4	SAVIPGQGNEKLF
TRBV6-6	TRBJ1-5	ATRGGQPQH
TRBV5-1	TRBJ1-1	ASSPMGGNNMNTEAF
TRBV20-1	TRBJ1-1	SARDRNGGVAEAF
TRBV7-8	TRBJ2-6	ASSFGRKGISGANVLT
TRBV20-1	TRBJ1-1	SADRGQITEAF
TRBV10-2	TRBJ2-5	ASSRLRLASQETQY
TRBV5-1	TRBJ2-5	ASSFDRGEETQY
TRBV5-1	TRBJ2-1	ASSFGLAGLSYNEQF
TRBV12-3/TRBV12-4	TRBJ2-7	ASSPDRSGSYEQY
TRBV20-1	TRBJ2-5	SARRGQAQETQY
TRBV18	TRBJ2-5	ASASGEETQY
TRBV28	TRBJ2-7	ASSSSNTYEQY
TRBV2	TRBJ2-3	ASSQSRGQVGGPDTQY
TRBV5-1	TRBJ2-1	ASSFVGAGEQF
TRBV11-2	TRBJ2-1	ASSTSGQYNEQF
TRBV28	TRBJ2-2	ASSLVRNTGELF
TRBV7-2	TRBJ1-5	ASSSPGTGVQPQH
TRBV9	TRBJ2-1	ASSVSGTSAKEQF
TRBV7-9	TRBJ2-1	ASSLVGDRYNEQF
TRBV12-3/TRBV12-4	TRBJ1-2	ASSLLGNPTGGYT
TRBV11-2	TRBJ2-3	ASSQDFTDTQY
TRBV10-2	TRBJ2-5	ASSVVSLGETQY
TRBV6-2/TRBV6-3	TRBJ1-2	ASSYSTGTGYT
TRBV18	TRBJ2-3	ASSPAGGHRGDTQY
TRBV5-1	TRBJ1-1	ASSPRGYGQGRAEAF
TRBV7-9	TRBJ2-5	ASSGPGDYQETQY
TRBV6-5	TRBJ2-3	ASSYVSAGLSTDTQY